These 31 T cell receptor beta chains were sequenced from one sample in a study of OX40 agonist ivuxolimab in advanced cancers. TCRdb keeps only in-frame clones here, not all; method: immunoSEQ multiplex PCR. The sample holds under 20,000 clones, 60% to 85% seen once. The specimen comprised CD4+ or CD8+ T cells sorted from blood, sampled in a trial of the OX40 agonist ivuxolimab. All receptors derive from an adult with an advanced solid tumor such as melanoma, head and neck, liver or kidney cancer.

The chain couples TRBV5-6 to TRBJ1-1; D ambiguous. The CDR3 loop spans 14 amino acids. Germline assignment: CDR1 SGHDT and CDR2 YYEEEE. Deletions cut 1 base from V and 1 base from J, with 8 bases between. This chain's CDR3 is CASSLFSRNTEAFF. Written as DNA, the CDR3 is TGTGCCAGCAGCTTGTTCAGTCGGAACACTGAAGCTTTCTTT.

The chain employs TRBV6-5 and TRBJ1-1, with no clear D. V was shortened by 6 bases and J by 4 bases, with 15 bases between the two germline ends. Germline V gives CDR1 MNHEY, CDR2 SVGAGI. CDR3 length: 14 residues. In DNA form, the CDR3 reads TGTGCCAGCAGCCTCATGGGGAGTGGCACTGAAGCTTTCTTT. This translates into CASSLMGSGTEAFF.

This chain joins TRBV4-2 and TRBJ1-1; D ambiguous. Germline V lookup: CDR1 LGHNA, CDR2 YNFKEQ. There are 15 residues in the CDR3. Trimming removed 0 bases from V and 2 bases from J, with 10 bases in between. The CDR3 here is CASSQDGPDNTEAFF. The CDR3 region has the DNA TGTGCCAGCAGCCAAGATGGGCCAGACAACACTGAAGCTTTCTTT.

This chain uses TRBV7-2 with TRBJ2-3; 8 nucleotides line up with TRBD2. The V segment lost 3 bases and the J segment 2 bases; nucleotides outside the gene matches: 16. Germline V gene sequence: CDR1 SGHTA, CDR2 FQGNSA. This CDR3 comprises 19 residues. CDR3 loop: CASSFPITSGEQNTDTQYF. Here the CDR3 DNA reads TGTGCCAGCAGCTTCCCCATTACTAGCGGAGAACAAAACACAGATACGCAGTATTTT.

The CDR3 bases are TGTGCCAGCAGCGCCCGGGACAACTCCTACGAGCAGTACTTC. The encoded protein is CASSARDNSYEQYF. The chain uses TRBV11-3 and TRBJ2-7; TRBD1 is a possible D gene (6 bases). Trimming removed 5 bases from V and 0 bases from J, with 11 bases in between. This CDR3 region has 14 residues. The germline V gene encodes CDR1 SGHNT and CDR2 YENEEA.

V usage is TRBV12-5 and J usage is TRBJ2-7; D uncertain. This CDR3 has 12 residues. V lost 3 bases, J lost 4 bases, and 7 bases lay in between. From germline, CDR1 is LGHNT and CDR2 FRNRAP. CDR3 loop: CASGLKVYEQYF. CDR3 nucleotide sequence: TGTGCTAGTGGTTTAAAGGTGTACGAGCAGTACTTC.

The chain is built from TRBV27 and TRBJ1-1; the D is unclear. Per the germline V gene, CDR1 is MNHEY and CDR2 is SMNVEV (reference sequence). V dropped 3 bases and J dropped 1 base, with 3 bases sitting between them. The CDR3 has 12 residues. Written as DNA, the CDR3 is TGTGCCAGCAGTTTCGGGAACACTGAAGCTTTCTTT. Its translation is CASSFGNTEAFF.

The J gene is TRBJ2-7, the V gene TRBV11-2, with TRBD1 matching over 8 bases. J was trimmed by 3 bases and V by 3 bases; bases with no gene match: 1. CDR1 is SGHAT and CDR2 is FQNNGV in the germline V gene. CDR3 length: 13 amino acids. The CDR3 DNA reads TGTGCCAGCAGCTTGGGACAGGTCTACGAGCAGTACTTC. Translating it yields CASSLGQVYEQYF.

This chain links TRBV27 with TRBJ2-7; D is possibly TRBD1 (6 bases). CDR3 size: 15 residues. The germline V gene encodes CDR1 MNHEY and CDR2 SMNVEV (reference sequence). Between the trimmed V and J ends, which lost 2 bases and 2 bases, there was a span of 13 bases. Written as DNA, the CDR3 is TGTGCCAGCAGTTTAGGGCAGGGGAGACCCTACGAGCAGTACTTC. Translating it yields CASSLGQGRPYEQYF.

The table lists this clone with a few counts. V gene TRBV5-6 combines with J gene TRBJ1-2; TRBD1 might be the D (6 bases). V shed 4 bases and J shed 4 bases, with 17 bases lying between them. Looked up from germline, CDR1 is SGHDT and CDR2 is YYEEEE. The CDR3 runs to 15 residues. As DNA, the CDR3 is TGTGCCAGCAGCCCCTCCACAGGGATCTTCTATGGCTACACCTTC. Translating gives CASSPSTGIFYGYTF.

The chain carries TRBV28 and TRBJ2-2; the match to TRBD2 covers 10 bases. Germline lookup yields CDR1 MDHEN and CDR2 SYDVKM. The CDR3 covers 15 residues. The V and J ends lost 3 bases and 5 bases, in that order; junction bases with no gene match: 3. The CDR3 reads CASSFQRGGTGELFF. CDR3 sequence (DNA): TGTGCCAGCAGTTTCCAGCGGGGGGGTACCGGGGAGCTGTTTTTT.

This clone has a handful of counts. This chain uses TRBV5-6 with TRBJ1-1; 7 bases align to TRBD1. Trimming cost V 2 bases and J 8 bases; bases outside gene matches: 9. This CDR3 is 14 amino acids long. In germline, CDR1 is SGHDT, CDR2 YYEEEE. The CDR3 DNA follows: TGTGCCAGCAGCTTAGCGACAGGGCGTGCGGAAGCTTTCTTT. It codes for CASSLATGRAEAFF.

The CDR3 DNA sequence: TGTGCCAGCAGCGGGACGGGTGAAAAACTGTTTTTT. Translating gives CASSGTGEKLFF. This chain connects TRBV27 to TRBJ1-4, with D possibly being TRBD1 (5 bases). V was pared by 6 bases and J by 7 bases, with 9 bases between. In germline, CDR1 is MNHEY, CDR2 SMNVEV (reference sequence). CDR3 size: 12 residues. The full variable domain, completed using reference TRBV27 and TRBJ1-4, is EAQVTQNPRYLITVTGKKLTVTCSQNMNHEYMSWYRQDPGLGLRQIYYSMNVEVTDKGDVPEGYKVSRKEKRNFPLILESPSPNQTSLYFCASSGTGEKLFFGSGTQLSVL.

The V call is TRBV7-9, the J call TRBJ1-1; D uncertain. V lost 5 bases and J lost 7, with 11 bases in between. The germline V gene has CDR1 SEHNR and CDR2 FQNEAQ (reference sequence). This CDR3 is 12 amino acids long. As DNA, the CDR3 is TGTGCCAGCAGCGGAGAACAGCTTGAAGCTTTCTTT. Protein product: CASSGEQLEAFF.

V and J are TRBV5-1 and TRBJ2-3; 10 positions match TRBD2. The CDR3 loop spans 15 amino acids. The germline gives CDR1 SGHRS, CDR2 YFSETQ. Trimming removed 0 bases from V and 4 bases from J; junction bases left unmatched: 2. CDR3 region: CASSLASGGPDTQYF. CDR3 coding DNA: TGCGCCAGCAGCTTGGCTAGCGGGGGCCCAGATACGCAGTATTTT. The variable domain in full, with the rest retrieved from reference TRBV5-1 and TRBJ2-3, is KAGVTQTPRYLIKTRGQQVTLSCSPISGHRSVSWYQQTPGQGLQFLFEYFSETQRNKGNFPGRFSGRQFSNSRSEMNVSTLELGDSALYLCASSLASGGPDTQYFGPGTRLTVL.

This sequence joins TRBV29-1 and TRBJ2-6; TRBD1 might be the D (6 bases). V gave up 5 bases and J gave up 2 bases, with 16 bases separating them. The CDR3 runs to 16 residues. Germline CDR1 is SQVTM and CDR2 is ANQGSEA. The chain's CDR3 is CSVTGTRGAGANVLTF. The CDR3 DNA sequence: TGCAGCGTTACAGGGACAAGGGGCGCTGGGGCCAACGTCCTGACTTTC.

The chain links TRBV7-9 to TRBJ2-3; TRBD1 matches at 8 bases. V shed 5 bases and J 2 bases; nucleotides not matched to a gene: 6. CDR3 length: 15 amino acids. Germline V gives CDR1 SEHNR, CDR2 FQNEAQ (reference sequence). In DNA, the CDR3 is TGTGCCAGCAGCCTACAGGGGGATGACACAGATACGCAGTATTTT. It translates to CASSLQGDDTDTQYF.

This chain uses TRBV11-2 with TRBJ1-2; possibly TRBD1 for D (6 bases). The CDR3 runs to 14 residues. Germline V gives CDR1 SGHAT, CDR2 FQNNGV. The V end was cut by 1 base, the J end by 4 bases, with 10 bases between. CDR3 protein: CASSLAGGGYGYTF. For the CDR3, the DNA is TGTGCCAGCAGCTTAGCGGGGGGCGGCTATGGCTACACCTTC.

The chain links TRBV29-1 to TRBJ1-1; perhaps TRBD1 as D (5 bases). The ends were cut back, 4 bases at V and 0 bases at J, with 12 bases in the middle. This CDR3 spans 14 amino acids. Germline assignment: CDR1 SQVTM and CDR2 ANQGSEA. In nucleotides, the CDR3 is TGCAGCGTTGGCAGGGCCGGGATGAACACTGAAGCTTTCTTT. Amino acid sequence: CSVGRAGMNTEAFF.

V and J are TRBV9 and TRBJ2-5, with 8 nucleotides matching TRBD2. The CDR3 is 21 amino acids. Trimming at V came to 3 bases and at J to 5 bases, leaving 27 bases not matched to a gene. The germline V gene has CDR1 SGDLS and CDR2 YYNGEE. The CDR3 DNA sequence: TGTGCCAGCAGCGCGTCACCTATGGGAGGGAACTTCGCGGGGGGCGAGGAGACCCAGTACTTC. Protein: CASSASPMGGNFAGGEETQYF.

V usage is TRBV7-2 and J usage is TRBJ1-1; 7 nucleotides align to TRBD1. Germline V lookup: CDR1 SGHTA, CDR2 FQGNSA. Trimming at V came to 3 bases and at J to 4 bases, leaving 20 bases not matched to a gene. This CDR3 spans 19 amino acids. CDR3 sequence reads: CASSFSPTLLTGVGTEAFF. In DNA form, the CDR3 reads TGTGCCAGCAGCTTCTCACCAACTCTACTAACAGGGGTAGGCACTGAAGCTTTCTTT.

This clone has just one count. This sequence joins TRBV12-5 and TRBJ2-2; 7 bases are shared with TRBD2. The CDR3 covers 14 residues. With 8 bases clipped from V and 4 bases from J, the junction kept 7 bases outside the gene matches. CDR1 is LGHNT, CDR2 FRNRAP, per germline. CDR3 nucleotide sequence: TGTGCTAGTACGGAGGGAGGGGTCACCGGGGAGCTGTTTTTT. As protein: CASTEGGVTGELFF.

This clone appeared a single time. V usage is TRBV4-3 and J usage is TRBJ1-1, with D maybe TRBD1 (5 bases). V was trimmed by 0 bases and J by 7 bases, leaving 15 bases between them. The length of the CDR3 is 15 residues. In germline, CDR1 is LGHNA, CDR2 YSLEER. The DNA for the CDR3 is TGCGCCAGCAGCCAAGATGTTTCGGGGGGATTTGAAGCTTTCTTT. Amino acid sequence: CASSQDVSGGFEAFF.

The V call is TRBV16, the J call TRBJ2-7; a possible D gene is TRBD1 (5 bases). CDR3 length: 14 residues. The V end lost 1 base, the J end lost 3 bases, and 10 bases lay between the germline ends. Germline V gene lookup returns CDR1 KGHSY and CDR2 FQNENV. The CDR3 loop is CASSQFKGNYEQYF. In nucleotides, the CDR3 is TGTGCCAGCAGCCAATTTAAGGGGAACTACGAGCAGTACTTC.

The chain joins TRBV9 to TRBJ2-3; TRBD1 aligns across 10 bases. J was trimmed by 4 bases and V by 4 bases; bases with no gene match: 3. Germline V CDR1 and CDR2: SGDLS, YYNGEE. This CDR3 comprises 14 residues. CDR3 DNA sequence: TGTGCCAGCAGCCCAGGGACAGGGGCAGATACGCAGTATTTT. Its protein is CASSPGTGADTQYF.

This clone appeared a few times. The CDR3 sequence is CSVHREVDYGYTF. In DNA form, the CDR3 reads TGCAGCGTACACAGGGAGGTGGACTATGGCTACACCTTC. V and J are TRBV29-1 and TRBJ1-2; D may be TRBD1 (6 bases). V lost 6 bases to trimming and J lost 3 bases, with 14 bases between them. Per the germline V gene, CDR1 is SQVTM and CDR2 is ANQGSEA. This CDR3 has 13 residues.

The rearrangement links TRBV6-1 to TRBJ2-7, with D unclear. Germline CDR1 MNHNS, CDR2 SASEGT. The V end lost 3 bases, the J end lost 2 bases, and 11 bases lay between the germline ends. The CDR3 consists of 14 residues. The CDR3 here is CASSDTGPTYEQYF. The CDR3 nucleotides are TGTGCCAGCAGTGACACCGGGCCAACCTACGAGCAGTACTTC.

CDR3 region: CASSRDTGSYEQYF. CDR3 nucleotides: TGTGCCAGCAGTAGGGACACGGGTTCCTACGAGCAGTACTTC. The V call is TRBV6-6, the J call TRBJ2-7; a weak D match, TRBD1 (6 bases). Per germline, CDR1 MNHNY and CDR2 SVGAGI (reference sequence). The CDR3 is 14 amino acids. The V and J ends lost 5 bases and 1 base respectively, with 12 bases between them.

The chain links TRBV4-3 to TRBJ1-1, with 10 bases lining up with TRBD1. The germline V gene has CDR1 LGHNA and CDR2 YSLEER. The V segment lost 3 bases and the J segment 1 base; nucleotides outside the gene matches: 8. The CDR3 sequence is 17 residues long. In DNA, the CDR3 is TGCGCCAGCAGCCAGAGGACAGGGGGTCTGGGGAACACTGAAGCTTTCTTT. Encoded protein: CASSQRTGGLGNTEAFF.

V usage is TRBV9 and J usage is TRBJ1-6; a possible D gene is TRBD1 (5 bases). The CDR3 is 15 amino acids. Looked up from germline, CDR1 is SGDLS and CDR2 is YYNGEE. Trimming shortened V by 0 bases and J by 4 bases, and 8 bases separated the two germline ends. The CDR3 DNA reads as TGTGCCAGCAGCGTAGATGGGGGGTATAATTCACCCCTCCACTTT. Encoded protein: CASSVDGGYNSPLHF.

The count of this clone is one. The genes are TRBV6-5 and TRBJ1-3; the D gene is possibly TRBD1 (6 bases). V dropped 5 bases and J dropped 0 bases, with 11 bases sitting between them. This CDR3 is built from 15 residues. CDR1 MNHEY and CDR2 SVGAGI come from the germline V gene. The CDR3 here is CASSAGDRSGNTIYF. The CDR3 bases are TGTGCCAGCAGTGCAGGGGACCGCTCTGGAAACACCATATATTTT.